The entry that follows covers one T cell receptor beta chain sequence. Germline V gene lookup returns CDR1 SGHTA and CDR2 FQGNSA. The CDR3 length is 15 residues. With V trimmed by 5 bases and J by 1 base, 7 bases remained unmatched. The sample comes from a study of control samples from healthy donors and cancer patients. Assay used: immunoSEQ multiplex PCR; TCRdb lists only in-frame clones, some missing. The repertoire holds about 220,000 clones, with over 90% as singletons. The TCR originated in a man in his fifties or sixties in good health. The rearrangement uses TRBV7-2 and TRBJ1-2, with 7 positions matching TRBD1. What was sequenced was blood. The DNA of the CDR3 is TGTGCCAGCAGCCCACAGGGGAGGGGTAACTATGGCTACACCTTC. Its protein product is CASSPQGRGNYGYTF.